These T cell receptor beta chains were read from a single sample in a study of control samples from healthy donors and cancer patients. Repertoires were generated with immunoSEQ multiplex PCR, while TCRdb's copy carries only in-frame clones and drops some. Of some 130,000 clones in the sample, roughly 92% were seen once. The sample comprised blood. These receptors were obtained from a man aged 18 to 29 in good health. Both conserved end residues are part of each CDR3. D genes are given only for firm matches. Only part of the rows carry a size: once, few, many, or a class if the clone is expanded.

d_call	clone_size	v_call	j_call	cdr3_nt	cdr3_aa
.	.	TRBV27	TRBJ1-6	TGTGCCAGCAGTGCGGGACCCCCGGGGAGTAATTCACCCCTCCACTTT	CASSAGPPGSNSPLHF
TRBD2	.	TRBV11-2	TRBJ2-1	TGTGCCAGCAGCTTGAAGGGACTAGCGGGGGACAATGAGCAGTTCTTC	CASSLKGLAGDNEQFF
TRBD1	.	TRBV5-5	TRBJ1-1	TGTGCCACTAACCCGGAGGGACAGCTGAACACTGAAGCTTTCTTT	CATNPEGQLNTEAFF
.	once	TRBV6-6	TRBJ2-2	TGTGCCAGCAGTTCCCGACTAGGTCCCGGGGAGCTGTTTTTT	CASSSRLGPGELFF
TRBD1	.	TRBV15	TRBJ1-2	TGTGCCACCAGCAGGGACTTTGACAGGGGAGACGGCTACACCTTC	CATSRDFDRGDGYTF
.	.	TRBV2	TRBJ1-1	TGTGCCAGCAGTGAACAGGGTGGGGACACTGAAGCTTTCTTT	CASSEQGGDTEAFF
.	.	TRBV6-5	TRBJ2-7	TGTGCCAGCAGTAAACAGGAGATTGGGGACGAGCAGTACTTC	CASSKQEIGDEQYF
.	.	TRBV27	TRBJ2-2	TGTGTCAGCAGTTACAGGGCTACCGGGGAGCTGTTTTTT	CVSSYRATGELFF
TRBD1	.	TRBV10-3	TRBJ1-2	TGTGCCGCAGGAGATTGGGGACAGGTCTATGGCTACACCTTC	CAAGDWGQVYGYTF
.	.	TRBV6-4	TRBJ1-5	TGTGCCAGCAGTCAACGACAGGTTTGCAGCAATCAGCCCCAGCATTTT	CASSQRQVCSNQPQHF
.	.	TRBV7-2	TRBJ2-4	TGTGCCAGCAGCCCCCAGGGGAACATTCAGTACTTC	CASSPQGNIQYF
TRBD2	.	TRBV9	TRBJ2-3	TGTGCCAGCAGCGTATCGGTAGCGGGAGAGACAGATACGCAGTATTTT	CASSVSVAGETDTQYF
TRBD1	once	TRBV7-9	TRBJ1-3	TGTGCCAGCAGCTTAGAGAGGGACAGGCAAAACACCATATATTTT	CASSLERDRQNTIYF
TRBD1	.	TRBV30	TRBJ2-1	TGTGCCTGGGACAGGGACCTCTACAATGAGCAGTTCTTC	CAWDRDLYNEQFF
TRBD1	once	TRBV19	TRBJ2-1	TGTGCCGGTAGTATCGGACAGGGCAATGAGCAGTTCTTC	CAGSIGQGNEQFF
.	.	TRBV4-1	TRBJ2-6	TGCGCCAGCAGCCAAGAGGGCGGGGCCCTATCCTCTGGGGCCAACGTCCTGACTTTC	CASSQEGGALSSGANVLTF
TRBD1	.	TRBV7-3	TRBJ2-1	TGTGCCAGCAGCTCAGGGGGCCCATCCTACAATGAGCAGTTCTTC	CASSSGGPSYNEQFF
.	.	TRBV6-1	TRBJ1-5	TGTGCCAGCAGTGACGGACCGTTAGGTCAGCCCCAGCATTTT	CASSDGPLGQPQHF
.	.	TRBV5-1	TRBJ1-1	TGCGCCAGCAAGTTCGGGGGGAACACTGAAGCTTTCTTT	CASKFGGNTEAFF
.	.	TRBV29-1	TRBJ2-1	TGCAGCGTTGTTGATCAGGCGAGCAATGAGCAGTTCTTC	CSVVDQASNEQFF
.	.	TRBV2	TRBJ1-5	TGTGCCAGCAGTGAAGCGCTTCAGCTGCAGCCCCAGCATTTT	CASSEALQLQPQHF
.	once	TRBV10-2	TRBJ2-2	TGCGCCAGCACCGAGGGGGGGGAGCTGTTTTTT	CASTEGGELFF
TRBD2	few	TRBV4-2	TRBJ2-2	TGTGCCAGCAGCCACACTCGTAGGACTAGCGGGGGGATCGAGGAGCTGTTTTTT	CASSHTRRTSGGIEELFF
.	.	TRBV2	TRBJ1-5	TGTGCCAGCAGTGTTGGGGGGGGTCAGCCCCAGCATTTT	CASSVGGGQPQHF
.	.	TRBV6-6	TRBJ1-6	TGTGCCAGCAGTTACGTACAGGAAGAAAATTCACCCCTCCACTTT	CASSYVQEENSPLHF
.	.	TRBV6-2/TRBV6-3	TRBJ1-6	TGTGCCAGCAGCCCTGACGTAAGCTCCTATAATTCACCCCTCCACTTT	CASSPDVSSYNSPLHF
.	once	TRBV7-3	TRBJ2-2	TGTGCCAGCAGCCCCTCCGCTGGGACCGGGGAGCTGTTTTTT	CASSPSAGTGELFF
.	.	TRBV12-5	TRBJ1-5	TGTGCTAGTGGTTTGACAGGGAATCAGCCCCAGCATTTT	CASGLTGNQPQHF